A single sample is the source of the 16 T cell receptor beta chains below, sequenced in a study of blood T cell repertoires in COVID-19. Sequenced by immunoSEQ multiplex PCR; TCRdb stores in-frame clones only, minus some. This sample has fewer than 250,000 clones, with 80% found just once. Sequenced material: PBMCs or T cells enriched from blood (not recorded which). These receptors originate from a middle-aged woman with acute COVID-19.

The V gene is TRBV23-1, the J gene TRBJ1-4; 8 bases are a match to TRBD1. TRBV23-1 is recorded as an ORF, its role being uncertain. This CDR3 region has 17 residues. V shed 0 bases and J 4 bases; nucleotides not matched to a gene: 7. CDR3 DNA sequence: TGCGCCAGCAGTCAATCCCTGGGGACAGGCGATAATGAAAAACTGTTTTTT. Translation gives CASSQSLGTGDNEKLFF.

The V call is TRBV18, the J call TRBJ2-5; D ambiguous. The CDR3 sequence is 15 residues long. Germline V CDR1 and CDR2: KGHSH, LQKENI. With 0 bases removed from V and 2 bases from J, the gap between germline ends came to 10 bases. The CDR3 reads CASSPPVLSQETQYF. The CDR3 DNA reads TGTGCCAGCTCACCACCCGTCTTGTCTCAAGAGACCCAGTACTTC. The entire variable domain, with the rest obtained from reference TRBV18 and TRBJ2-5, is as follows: NAGVMQNPRHLVRRRGQEARLRCSPMKGHSHVYWYRQLPEEGLKFMVYLQKENIIDESGMPKERFSAEFPKEGPSILRIQQVVRGDSAAYFCASSPPVLSQETQYFGPGTRLLVL.

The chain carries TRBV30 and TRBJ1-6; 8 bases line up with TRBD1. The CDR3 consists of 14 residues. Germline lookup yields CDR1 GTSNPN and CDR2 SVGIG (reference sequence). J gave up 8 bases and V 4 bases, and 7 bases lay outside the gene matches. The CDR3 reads CAWTLTGVYSPLHF. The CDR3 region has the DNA TGTGCCTGGACCTTGACAGGGGTTTATTCACCCCTCCACTTT.

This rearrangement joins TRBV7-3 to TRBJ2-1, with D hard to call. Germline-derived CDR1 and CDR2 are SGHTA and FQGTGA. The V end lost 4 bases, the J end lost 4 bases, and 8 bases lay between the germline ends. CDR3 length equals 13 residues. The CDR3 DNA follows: TGTGCCAGCAGCTCTACGTCGTACAATGAGCAGTTCTTC. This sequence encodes CASSSTSYNEQFF. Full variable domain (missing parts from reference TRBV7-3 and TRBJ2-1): GAGVSQTPSNKVTEKGKYVELRCDPISGHTALYWYRQSLGQGPEFLIYFQGTGAADDSGLPNDRFFAVRPEGSVSTLKIQRTERGDSAVYLCASSSTSYNEQFFGPGTRLTVL.

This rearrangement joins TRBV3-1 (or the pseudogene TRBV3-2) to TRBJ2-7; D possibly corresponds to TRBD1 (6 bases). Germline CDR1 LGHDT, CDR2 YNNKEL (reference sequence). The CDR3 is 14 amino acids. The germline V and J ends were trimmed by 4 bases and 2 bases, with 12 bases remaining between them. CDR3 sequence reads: CASSPRRGPYEQYF. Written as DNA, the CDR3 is TGTGCCAGCAGCCCCCGCAGGGGACCCTACGAGCAGTACTTC.

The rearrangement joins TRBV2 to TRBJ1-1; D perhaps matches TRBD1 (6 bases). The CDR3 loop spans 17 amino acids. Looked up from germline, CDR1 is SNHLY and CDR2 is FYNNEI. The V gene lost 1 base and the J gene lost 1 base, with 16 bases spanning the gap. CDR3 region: CASSEGLRGPSNTEAFF. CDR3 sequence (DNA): TGTGCCAGCAGTGAAGGTCTGCGGGGGCCCTCGAACACTGAAGCTTTCTTT.

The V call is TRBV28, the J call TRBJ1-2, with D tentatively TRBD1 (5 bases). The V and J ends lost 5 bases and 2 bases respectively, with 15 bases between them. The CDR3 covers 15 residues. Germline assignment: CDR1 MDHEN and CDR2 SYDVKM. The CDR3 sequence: CASSPRVAWNYGYTF. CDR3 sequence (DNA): TGTGCCAGCAGTCCCAGGGTTGCGTGGAACTATGGCTACACCTTC.

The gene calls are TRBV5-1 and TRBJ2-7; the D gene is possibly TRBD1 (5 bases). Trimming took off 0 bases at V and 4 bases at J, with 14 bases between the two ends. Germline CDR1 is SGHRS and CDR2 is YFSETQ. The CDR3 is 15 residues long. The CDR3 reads CASSLVAGPSYEQYF. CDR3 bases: TGCGCCAGCAGCTTGGTCGCAGGGCCTTCATACGAGCAGTACTTC.

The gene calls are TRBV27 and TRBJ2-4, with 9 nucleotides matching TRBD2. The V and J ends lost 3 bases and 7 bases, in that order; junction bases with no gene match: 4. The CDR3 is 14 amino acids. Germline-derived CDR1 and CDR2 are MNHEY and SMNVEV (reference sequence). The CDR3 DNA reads TGTGCCAGCAGTTTGCGGGGGGGTGGGAACATTCAGTACTTC. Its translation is CASSLRGGGNIQYF.

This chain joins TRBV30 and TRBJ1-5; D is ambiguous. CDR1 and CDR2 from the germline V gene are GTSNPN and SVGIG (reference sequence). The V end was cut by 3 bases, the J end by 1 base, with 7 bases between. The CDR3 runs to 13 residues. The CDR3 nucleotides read TGTGCCTGGAGCCCGGGGAGCAATCAGCCCCAGCATTTT. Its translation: CAWSPGSNQPQHF.

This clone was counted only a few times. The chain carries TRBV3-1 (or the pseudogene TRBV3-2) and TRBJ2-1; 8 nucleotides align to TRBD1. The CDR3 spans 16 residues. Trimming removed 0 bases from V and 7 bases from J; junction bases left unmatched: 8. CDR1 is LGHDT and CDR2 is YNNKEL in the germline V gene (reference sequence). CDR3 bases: TGTGCCAGCAGCCAAGACTGGGGACAGGCCTTGAATGAGCAGTTCTTC. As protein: CASSQDWGQALNEQFF.

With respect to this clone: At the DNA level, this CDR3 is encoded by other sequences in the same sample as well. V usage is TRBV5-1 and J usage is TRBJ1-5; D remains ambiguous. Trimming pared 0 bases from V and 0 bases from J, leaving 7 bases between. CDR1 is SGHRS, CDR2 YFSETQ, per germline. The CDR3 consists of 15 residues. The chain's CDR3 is CASSLDSYSNQPQHF. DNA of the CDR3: TGCGCCAGCAGCTTGGACAGTTATAGCAATCAGCCCCAGCATTTT.

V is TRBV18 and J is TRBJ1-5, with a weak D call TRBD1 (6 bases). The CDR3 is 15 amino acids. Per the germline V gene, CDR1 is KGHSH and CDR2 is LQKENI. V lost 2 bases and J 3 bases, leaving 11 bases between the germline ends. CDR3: CASSPIRGSNQPQHF. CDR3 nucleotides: TGTGCCAGCTCACCAATAAGGGGGTCCAATCAGCCCCAGCATTTT. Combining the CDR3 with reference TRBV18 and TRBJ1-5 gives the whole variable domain NAGVMQNPRHLVRRRGQEARLRCSPMKGHSHVYWYRQLPEEGLKFMVYLQKENIIDESGMPKERFSAEFPKEGPSILRIQQVVRGDSAAYFCASSPIRGSNQPQHFGDGTRLSIL.

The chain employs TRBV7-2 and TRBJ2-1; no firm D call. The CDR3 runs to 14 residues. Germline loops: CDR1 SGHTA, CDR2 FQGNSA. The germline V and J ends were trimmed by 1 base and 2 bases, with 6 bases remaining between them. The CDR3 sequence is CASSLELPYNEQFF. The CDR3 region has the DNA TGTGCCAGCAGCTTAGAACTACCCTACAATGAGCAGTTCTTC.

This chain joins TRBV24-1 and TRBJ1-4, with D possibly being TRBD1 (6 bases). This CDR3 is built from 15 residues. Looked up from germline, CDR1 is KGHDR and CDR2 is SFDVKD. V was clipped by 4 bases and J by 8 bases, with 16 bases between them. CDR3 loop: CATSESDRFGEKLFF. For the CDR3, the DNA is TGTGCCACCAGTGAGTCCGACAGGTTCGGGGAAAAACTGTTTTTT.

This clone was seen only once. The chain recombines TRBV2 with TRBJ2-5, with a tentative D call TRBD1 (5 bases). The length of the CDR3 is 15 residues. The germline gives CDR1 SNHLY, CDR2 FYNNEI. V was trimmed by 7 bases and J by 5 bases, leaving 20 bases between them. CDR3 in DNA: TGTGCCAGCACTTTAACGACAGCACCAGGGGAGACCCAGTACTTC. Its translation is CASTLTTAPGETQYF.